The 7 T cell receptor beta chains given below trace back to one sample, sequenced in a study of blood T cell repertoires in COVID-19. Profiling relied on immunoSEQ multiplex PCR, and the TCRdb table lists in-frame clones only, not all of them. The sample holds some 120,000 clones, approximately 86% seen once. Sequenced input: peripheral blood. These receptors all stem from a man aged 35-49 years with acute or convalescent COVID-19.

The J gene is TRBJ1-5, the V gene TRBV6-6; 7 nucleotides match TRBD1. There are 16 residues in the CDR3. V lost 4 bases and J lost 7; bases outside the gene matches: 13. Per the germline V gene, CDR1 is MNHNY and CDR2 is SVGAGI (reference sequence). In nucleotides, the CDR3 is TGTGCCAGCAGTTCTGGGACAGAAGTCTGGAAACAGCCCCAGCATTTT. The encoded protein is CASSSGTEVWKQPQHF.

V is TRBV11-2 and J is TRBJ2-5; 9 bases fit TRBD2. Germline V gene sequence: CDR1 SGHAT, CDR2 FQNNGV. The J segment lost 4 bases and the V segment lost 5 bases, leaving 11 bases of the junction unmatched. The CDR3 loop spans 16 amino acids. In DNA form, the CDR3 reads TGTGCCAGCAGCGTGCGGGGGGGCTGGGGTATAGAGACCCAGTACTTC. Its protein product is CASSVRGGWGIETQYF.

The gene calls are TRBV24-1 and TRBJ2-3; 14 bases fit TRBD2. The V and J ends lost 3 bases and 4 bases, in that order; junction bases with no gene match: 5. This CDR3 has 17 amino acids. CDR1 is KGHDR and CDR2 is SFDVKD in the germline V gene. The CDR3 bases are TGTGCCACCAGTGATCCGACTAGCGGGAGGGCCCCAGATACGCAGTATTTT. It codes for CATSDPTSGRAPDTQYF.

This sequence joins TRBV2 and TRBJ2-5, with D possibly being TRBD1 (6 bases). Germline V gene sequence: CDR1 SNHLY, CDR2 FYNNEI. V was clipped by 3 bases and J by 0 bases, with 8 bases between them. This CDR3 region has 14 residues. The CDR3 DNA sequence: TGTGCCAGCAGTGAGGACAGTTACCAAGAGACCCAGTACTTC. This gives the protein CASSEDSYQETQYF.

This chain links TRBV18 with TRBJ2-7; the match to TRBD1 covers 10 bases. Per germline, CDR1 KGHSH and CDR2 LQKENI. With V trimmed by 2 bases and J by 5 bases, 3 bases remained unmatched. The CDR3 loop spans 14 amino acids. The DNA for the CDR3 is TGTGCCAGCTCACCAAGGGACAGGGGTCACGAGCAGTACTTC. Protein product: CASSPRDRGHEQYF.

This clone was observed once. The chain carries TRBV2 and TRBJ2-6, with TRBD2 matching 7 bases. V was pared by 4 bases and J by 0 bases, with 6 bases of the junction left unmatched. CDR3 length: 17 amino acids. Germline V gene sequence: CDR1 SNHLY, CDR2 FYNNEI. CDR3 region: CASSVGGLNSGANVLTF. The CDR3 DNA sequence: TGTGCCAGCAGTGTCGGGGGGTTAAACTCTGGGGCCAACGTCCTGACTTTC.

This sequence joins TRBV30 and TRBJ1-6; TRBD1 might be the D (6 bases). Germline loops: CDR1 GTSNPN, CDR2 SVGIG (reference sequence). Trimming took 0 bases from V and 6 from J, leaving 12 bases between them. The CDR3 has 15 residues. The CDR3 nucleotides are TGTGCCTGGAGTGTACTCAGCAGGGGTAATTCACCCCTCCACTTT. This translates into CAWSVLSRGNSPLHF.